A single sample is the source of the 15 T cell receptor beta chains below, sequenced in a study of radiotherapy plus CTLA-4 blockade in lung cancer. Here immunoSEQ multiplex PCR was the method, and the copy in TCRdb shows in-frame clones only, minus some. The data show about 16,000 clones, with 65% to 75% seen just once and about 53% held by the top ten. Sequencing was performed on peripheral blood, taken from a patient treated with radiotherapy plus ipilimumab. These receptors originate from a human donor with non-small cell lung cancer whose response to radiotherapy plus ipilimumab could not be evaluated.

This clone was counted once. This chain links TRBV9 with TRBJ1-2, with TRBD1 matching 10 bases. CDR1 and CDR2 (germline): SGDLS, YYNGEE. Unmatched junction bases numbered 11, after V lost 4 bases and J lost 8 bases. The CDR3 is 15 residues long. Here the CDR3 reads CASSSSGTGEWGYTF. Here the CDR3 DNA reads TGTGCCAGCAGCTCATCCGGGACAGGGGAGTGGGGCTACACCTTC.

This clone was picked up one time. The chain uses TRBV19 and TRBJ2-5, with unresolved D. V was cut by 3 bases and J by 1 base, with 9 bases left in between. CDR3 length equals 14 residues. Germline loops: CDR1 LNHDA, CDR2 SQIVND (reference sequence). The DNA of the CDR3 is TGTGCCAGTAGTATGGTGGGCTTCCAAGAGACCCAGTACTTC. Translating it yields CASSMVGFQETQYF.

The chain couples TRBV19 to TRBJ1-2, with D tentatively TRBD1 (5 bases). CDR1 is LNHDA, CDR2 SQIVND, per germline (reference sequence). The CDR3 covers 13 residues. With 7 bases removed from V and 7 bases from J, the gap between germline ends came to 16 bases. In nucleotides, the CDR3 is TGTGCCAGTACCCTCAGGGAAGGCAGTGGCTACACCTTC. It is translated as CASTLREGSGYTF.

The chain recombines TRBV19 with TRBJ2-2, with D perhaps TRBD2 (6 bases). There are 17 residues in the CDR3. V lost 1 base and J lost 4, with 16 bases in between. Germline CDR1 and CDR2: LNHDA and SQIVND (reference sequence). The CDR3 DNA reads as TGTGCCAGTAGTATAGCCCCCGGGACTTACCTCACCGGGGAGCTGTTTTTT. It specifies CASSIAPGTYLTGELFF.

This clone has at least ten counts. This sequence joins TRBV5-1 and TRBJ1-6, with a possible D match to TRBD1 (6 bases). The CDR3 extends over 15 amino acids. Trimming took off 0 bases at V and 7 bases at J, with 11 bases between the two ends. Per the germline V gene, CDR1 is SGHRS and CDR2 is YFSETQ. DNA of the CDR3: TGCGCCAGCAGCTTGGCCTCAGGGGAAAATTCACCCCTCCACTTT. Residues: CASSLASGENSPLHF.

The CDR3 region has the DNA TGTGCTAGTGGTTTGGTACAGCTAGGGGGGGGGCGGGATGAGCAGTTCTTC. Its protein product is CASGLVQLGGGRDEQFF. The chain joins TRBV12-5 to TRBJ2-1; D is possibly TRBD2 (7 bases). CDR1 is LGHNT, CDR2 FRNRAP, per germline. This CDR3 contains 17 residues. Trimming left V 0 bases short and J 8 bases short, with 20 bases between.

The V call is TRBV5-4, the J call TRBJ1-3, with D perhaps TRBD1 (6 bases). CDR3 size: 14 residues. Germline assignment: CDR1 SGHNT and CDR2 YYREEE (reference sequence). V gave up 2 bases and J gave up 4 bases, with 10 bases separating them. This CDR3 is CASSFRGAGNTIYF. Written as DNA, the CDR3 is TGTGCCAGCAGCTTCAGGGGTGCCGGAAACACCATATATTTT.

V usage is TRBV27 and J usage is TRBJ1-2, with D hard to call. The CDR3 is 16 amino acids. V was cut by 2 bases and J by 5 bases, with 18 bases left in between. From germline, CDR1 is MNHEY and CDR2 SMNVEV (reference sequence). CDR3 amino acids: CASSLNIPPAAYGYTF. CDR3 nucleotides: TGTGCCAGCAGTTTAAATATCCCCCCGGCAGCGTATGGCTACACCTTC.

CDR3 sequence (DNA): TGCGCCAGCAGCCAAATAGAACAGGGTACCTATGGCTACACCTTC. Amino acid sequence: CASSQIEQGTYGYTF. The V gene is TRBV4-1, the J gene TRBJ1-2, with a possible D match to TRBD1 (6 bases). There are 15 residues in the CDR3. Germline CDR1 is MGHRA and CDR2 is YSYEKL. The germline V and J ends were trimmed by 2 bases and 4 bases, with 14 bases remaining between them.

The genes are TRBV6-1 and TRBJ2-5; D call uncertain. The germline CDR1 and CDR2 sequences are MNHNS and SASEGT. V lost 5 bases to trimming and J lost 7 bases, with 14 bases between them. The CDR3 contains 13 residues. CDR3 DNA: TGTGCCAGCAGTTATCCCGCTATCGGGACCCAGTACTTC. This encodes CASSYPAIGTQYF.

This clone occurred once. This sequence joins TRBV5-5 and TRBJ2-7; 10 positions match TRBD1. The CDR3 consists of 15 residues. CDR1 is SGHKS and CDR2 is YYEKEE in the germline V gene (reference sequence). J lost 1 base, V lost 2 bases, and 3 bases had no gene match. The CDR3 loop is CASSLGTGASYEQYF. The CDR3 bases are TGTGCCAGCAGCTTAGGGACAGGGGCGTCCTACGAGCAGTACTTC.

This clone was picked up a small number of times. The chain recombines TRBV29-1 with TRBJ1-2, with D maybe TRBD1 (5 bases). This CDR3 has 13 residues. V was clipped by 3 bases and J by 8 bases, with 16 bases between them. Germline lookup yields CDR1 SQVTM and CDR2 ANQGSEA. The CDR3 spells CSVDSLGTGGYTF. DNA of the CDR3: TGCAGCGTTGACTCGCTGGGGACTGGGGGCTACACCTTC. Based on the CDR3 plus reference TRBV29-1 and TRBJ1-2, the full variable domain is SAVISQKPSRDICQRGTSLTIQCQVDSQVTMMFWYRQQPGQSLTLIATANQGSEATYESGFVIDKFPISRPNLTFSTLTVSNMSPEDSSIYLCSVDSLGTGGYTFGSGTRLTVV.

The J gene is TRBJ2-1, the V gene TRBV11-1; 7 nucleotides agree with TRBD1. The V and J ends lost 3 bases and 8 bases, in that order; junction bases with no gene match: 7. The CDR3 has 14 residues. Germline V gives CDR1 SGHAT, CDR2 FQDESV (reference sequence). CDR3: CASSLATGVDEQFF. CDR3 sequence (DNA): TGTGCCAGCAGCTTGGCCACAGGGGTGGATGAGCAGTTCTTC.

The V and J genes are TRBV27 and TRBJ1-1; D call uncertain. Germline V gene lookup returns CDR1 MNHEY and CDR2 SMNVEV (reference sequence). The length of the CDR3 is 15 residues. With 3 bases removed from V and 3 bases from J, the gap between germline ends came to 14 bases. In nucleotides, the CDR3 is TGTGCCAGCAGTTTTCGCGGTCCCGGGGACACTGAAGCTTTCTTT. It encodes CASSFRGPGDTEAFF.

This chain links TRBV29-1 with TRBJ1-1; TRBD1 matches 7 bases. This CDR3 is built from 15 residues. The V segment lost 5 bases and the J segment 0 bases; nucleotides outside the gene matches: 9. Looked up from germline, CDR1 is SQVTM and CDR2 is ANQGSEA. The CDR3 region is CSVTKRDSLNTEAFF. The CDR3 nucleotides are TGCAGCGTTACAAAAAGGGACAGCTTGAACACTGAAGCTTTCTTT. Full variable domain (missing parts from reference TRBV29-1 and TRBJ1-1): SAVISQKPSRDICQRGTSLTIQCQVDSQVTMMFWYRQQPGQSLTLIATANQGSEATYESGFVIDKFPISRPNLTFSTLTVSNMSPEDSSIYLCSVTKRDSLNTEAFFGQGTRLTVV.